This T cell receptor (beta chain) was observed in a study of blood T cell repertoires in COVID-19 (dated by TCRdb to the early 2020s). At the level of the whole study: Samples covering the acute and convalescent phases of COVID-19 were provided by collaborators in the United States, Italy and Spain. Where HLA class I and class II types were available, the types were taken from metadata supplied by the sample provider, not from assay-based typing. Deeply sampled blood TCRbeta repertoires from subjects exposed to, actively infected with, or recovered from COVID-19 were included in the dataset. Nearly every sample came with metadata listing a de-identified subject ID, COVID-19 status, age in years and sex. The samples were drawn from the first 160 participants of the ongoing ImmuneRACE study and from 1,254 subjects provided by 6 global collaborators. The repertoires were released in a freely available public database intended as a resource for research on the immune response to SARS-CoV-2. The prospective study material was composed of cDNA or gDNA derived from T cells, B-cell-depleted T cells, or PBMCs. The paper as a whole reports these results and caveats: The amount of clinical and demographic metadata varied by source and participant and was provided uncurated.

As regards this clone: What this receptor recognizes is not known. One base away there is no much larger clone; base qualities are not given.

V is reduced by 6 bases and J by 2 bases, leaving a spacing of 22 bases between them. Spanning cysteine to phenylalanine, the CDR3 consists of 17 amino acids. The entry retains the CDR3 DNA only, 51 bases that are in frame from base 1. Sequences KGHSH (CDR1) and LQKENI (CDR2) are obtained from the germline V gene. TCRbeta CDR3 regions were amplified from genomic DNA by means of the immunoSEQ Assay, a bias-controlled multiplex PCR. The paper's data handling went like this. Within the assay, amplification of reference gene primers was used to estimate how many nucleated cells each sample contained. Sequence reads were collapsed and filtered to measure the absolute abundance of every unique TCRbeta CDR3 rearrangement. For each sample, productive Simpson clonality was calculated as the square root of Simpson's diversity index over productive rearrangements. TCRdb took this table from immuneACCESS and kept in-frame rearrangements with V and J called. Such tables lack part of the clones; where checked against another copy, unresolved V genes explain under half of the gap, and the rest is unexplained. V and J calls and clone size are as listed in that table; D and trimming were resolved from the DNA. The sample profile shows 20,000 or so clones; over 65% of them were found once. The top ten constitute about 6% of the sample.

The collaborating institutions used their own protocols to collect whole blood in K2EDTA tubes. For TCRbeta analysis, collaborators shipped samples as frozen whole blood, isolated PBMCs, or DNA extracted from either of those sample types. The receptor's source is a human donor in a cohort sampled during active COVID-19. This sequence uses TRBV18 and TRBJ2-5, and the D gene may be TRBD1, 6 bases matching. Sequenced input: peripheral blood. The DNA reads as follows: TGTGCCAGCTCTCCAAACGACAGGTCTAGGATACAAGAGACCCAGTACTTC. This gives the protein CASSPNDRSRIQETQYF.